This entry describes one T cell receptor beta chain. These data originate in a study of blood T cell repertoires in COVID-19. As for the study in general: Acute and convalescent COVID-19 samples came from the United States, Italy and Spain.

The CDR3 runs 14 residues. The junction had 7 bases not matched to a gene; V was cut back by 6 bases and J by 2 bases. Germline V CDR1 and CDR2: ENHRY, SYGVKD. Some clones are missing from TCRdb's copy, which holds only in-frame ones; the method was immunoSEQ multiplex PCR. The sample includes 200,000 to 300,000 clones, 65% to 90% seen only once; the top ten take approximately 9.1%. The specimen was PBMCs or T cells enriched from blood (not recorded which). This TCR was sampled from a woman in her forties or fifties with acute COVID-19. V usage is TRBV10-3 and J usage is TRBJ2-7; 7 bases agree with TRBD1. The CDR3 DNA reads TGTGCCATCAGGAAGACAGGGACCACCTACGAGCAGTACTTC. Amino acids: CAIRKTGTTYEQYF.